These T cell receptor beta chains were read from a single sample in a study of shared clonotypes between healthy human individuals. Only in-frame clones appear in the TCRdb table, and some are missing; sequencing was by immunoSEQ multiplex PCR. The table includes some 2 million clones, about 94% detected once. Sequenced material: naive CD8+ T cells sorted from blood. These TCRs come from a man between 18 and 35 years old in good health. Each CDR3 is given with its conserved first and last residue. D genes are given only for firm matches. A row's size may be missing; if present it is once, few, many or a size class.

j_gene: TRBJ1-5
v_gene: TRBV6-1
abundance: once
d_gene: TRBD1
CDR3aa: CASSWTGINQPQHF
CDR3nt: TGTGCCAGCAGCTGGACAGGGATTAATCAGCCCCAGCATTTT

j_gene: TRBJ1-5
v_gene: TRBV29-1
abundance: NA
d_gene: NA
CDR3aa: CSVEEGGLEHF
CDR3nt: TGCAGCGTTGAAGAAGGCGGGCTTGAGCATTTT

j_gene: TRBJ2-7
v_gene: TRBV4-1
abundance: NA
d_gene: NA
CDR3aa: CASSQDLRGHPSYEQYF
CDR3nt: TGCGCCAGCAGCCAAGATTTGCGCGGGCATCCATCCTACGAGCAGTACTTC

j_gene: TRBJ2-7
v_gene: TRBV5-6
abundance: NA
d_gene: NA
CDR3aa: CASSLNNYEQYF
CDR3nt: TGTGCCAGCAGCCTTAACAACTACGAGCAGTACTTC

j_gene: TRBJ2-2
v_gene: TRBV29-1
abundance: NA
d_gene: NA
CDR3aa: CSVWRSGELFF
CDR3nt: TGCAGCGTGTGGAGGTCCGGGGAGCTGTTTTTT

j_gene: TRBJ1-2
v_gene: TRBV6-5
abundance: NA
d_gene: NA
CDR3aa: CASRSPGPMAYGYTF
CDR3nt: TGTGCCAGCAGATCCCCGGGACCTATGGCGTATGGCTACACCTTC

j_gene: TRBJ2-3
v_gene: TRBV9
abundance: NA
d_gene: NA
CDR3aa: CASSVGTAPSTDTQYF
CDR3nt: TGTGCCAGCAGCGTAGGGACAGCCCCTAGCACAGATACGCAGTATTTT

j_gene: TRBJ2-2
v_gene: TRBV7-9
abundance: NA
d_gene: NA
CDR3aa: CASTQLGPTGELFF
CDR3nt: TGTGCCAGCACCCAGTTGGGACCCACCGGGGAGCTGTTTTTT

j_gene: TRBJ2-5
v_gene: TRBV9
abundance: NA
d_gene: TRBD2
CDR3aa: CASSLGLVGAETQYF
CDR3nt: TGTGCCAGCAGCTTGGGACTAGTTGGGGCAGAGACCCAGTACTTC

j_gene: TRBJ2-5
v_gene: TRBV13
abundance: NA
d_gene: NA
CDR3aa: CASSWGDSQETQYF
CDR3nt: TGTGCCAGCAGCTGGGGGGACTCCCAAGAGACCCAGTACTTC

j_gene: TRBJ2-1
v_gene: TRBV10-2
abundance: NA
d_gene: TRBD2
CDR3aa: CASSESRLAGIAVF
CDR3nt: TGCGCCAGCAGTGAGTCTCGACTAGCGGGGATAGCGGTCTTC

j_gene: TRBJ1-2
v_gene: TRBV4-3
abundance: NA
d_gene: TRBD1
CDR3aa: CASSLETGDYGYTF
CDR3nt: TGCGCCAGCAGCCTAGAGACAGGGGACTATGGCTACACCTTC

j_gene: TRBJ2-7
v_gene: TRBV14
abundance: once
d_gene: NA
CDR3aa: CASSLSSPPYEQYF
CDR3nt: TGTGCCAGCAGCCTAAGTTCCCCCCCCTACGAGCAGTACTTC

j_gene: TRBJ2-5
v_gene: TRBV5-1
abundance: NA
d_gene: TRBD2
CDR3aa: CASSFGTSGETQYF
CDR3nt: TGCGCCAGCAGCTTCGGGACTAGCGGAGAGACCCAGTACTTC

j_gene: TRBJ2-1
v_gene: TRBV10-2
abundance: NA
d_gene: TRBD2
CDR3aa: CASGLAGRNEQFF
CDR3nt: TGCGCCAGTGGACTAGCGGGACGCAATGAGCAGTTCTTC

j_gene: TRBJ2-7
v_gene: TRBV13
abundance: NA
d_gene: TRBD2
CDR3aa: CASSLSGRPYEQYF
CDR3nt: TGTGCCAGCAGCTTGAGCGGGAGGCCCTACGAGCAGTACTTC

j_gene: TRBJ2-1
v_gene: TRBV28
abundance: NA
d_gene: NA
CDR3aa: CASSVGAYNEQFF
CDR3nt: TGTGCCAGCAGCGTGGGTGCCTACAATGAGCAGTTCTTC

j_gene: TRBJ2-3
v_gene: TRBV2
abundance: NA
d_gene: TRBD2
CDR3aa: CASSGLAGDDTQYF
CDR3nt: TGTGCCAGCAGCGGACTAGCGGGAGACGATACGCAGTATTTT

j_gene: TRBJ1-2
v_gene: TRBV7-2
abundance: NA
d_gene: NA
CDR3aa: CASSLYYGAGMHYGYTF
CDR3nt: TGTGCCAGCAGCTTATACTATGGCGCAGGGATGCACTATGGCTACACCTTC

j_gene: TRBJ1-5
v_gene: TRBV4-3
abundance: NA
d_gene: NA
CDR3aa: CASSQGMIRVDRFLDQPQHF
CDR3nt: TGCGCCAGCAGCCAAGGAATGATCAGGGTAGATCGGTTTCTGGATCAGCCCCAGCATTTT

j_gene: TRBJ2-3
v_gene: TRBV28
abundance: NA
d_gene: NA
CDR3aa: CASSFRGAGEDTQYF
CDR3nt: TGTGCCAGCAGTTTTCGGGGGGCCGGTGAAGATACGCAGTATTTT

j_gene: TRBJ2-1
v_gene: TRBV4-3
abundance: NA
d_gene: NA
CDR3aa: CASSEDIYNEQFF
CDR3nt: TGCGCCAGCAGCGAAGACATCTACAATGAGCAGTTCTTC

j_gene: TRBJ1-2
v_gene: TRBV4-3
abundance: NA
d_gene: NA
CDR3aa: CASSPLRRGVYGYTF
CDR3nt: TGCGCCAGCAGCCCCCTCCGACGGGGCGTCTATGGCTACACCTTC

j_gene: TRBJ2-5
v_gene: TRBV5-6
abundance: NA
d_gene: NA
CDR3aa: CASSLSPETQYF
CDR3nt: TGTGCCAGCAGCCTTTCGCCGGAGACCCAGTACTTC

j_gene: TRBJ1-2
v_gene: TRBV19
abundance: NA
d_gene: NA
CDR3aa: CASSNLDANYGYTF
CDR3nt: TGTGCCAGTAGTAATCTGGATGCTAACTATGGCTACACCTTC

j_gene: TRBJ2-7
v_gene: TRBV2
abundance: NA
d_gene: NA
CDR3aa: CASSDPDWVTYEQYF
CDR3nt: TGTGCCAGCAGTGATCCGGACTGGGTTACCTACGAGCAGTACTTC

j_gene: TRBJ2-1
v_gene: TRBV4-3
abundance: NA
d_gene: TRBD2
CDR3aa: CASSQGGGSYNEQFF
CDR3nt: TGCGCCAGCAGCCAAGGCGGGGGGTCGTACAATGAGCAGTTCTTC

j_gene: TRBJ2-1
v_gene: TRBV5-6
abundance: NA
d_gene: NA
CDR3aa: CASSLAASSYNEQFF
CDR3nt: TGTGCCAGCAGCTTGGCGGCCAGCTCCTACAATGAGCAGTTCTTC

j_gene: TRBJ2-5
v_gene: TRBV7-9
abundance: NA
d_gene: TRBD1
CDR3aa: CASSSRQGSEQETQYF
CDR3nt: TGTGCCAGCAGCTCGAGACAGGGTTCCGAACAAGAGACCCAGTACTTC

j_gene: TRBJ1-1
v_gene: TRBV12-5
abundance: NA
d_gene: NA
CDR3aa: CASGSPPYTEAFF
CDR3nt: TGTGCTAGTGGTTCCCCCCCCTACACTGAAGCTTTCTTT

j_gene: TRBJ2-1
v_gene: TRBV29-1
abundance: once
d_gene: NA
CDR3aa: CSVETGLLYNEQFF
CDR3nt: TGCAGCGTTGAAACAGGCCTTTTATACAATGAGCAGTTCTTC

j_gene: TRBJ1-2
v_gene: TRBV5-1
abundance: few
d_gene: NA
CDR3aa: CASSLEAGEGYTF
CDR3nt: TGCGCCAGCAGCTTGGAGGCAGGGGAAGGCTACACCTTC

j_gene: TRBJ2-7
v_gene: TRBV4-1
abundance: NA
d_gene: TRBD1
CDR3aa: CASRPTLGGPQTYEQYF
CDR3nt: TGCGCCAGCAGACCTACCCTAGGGGGCCCACAAACCTACGAGCAGTACTTC

j_gene: TRBJ2-1
v_gene: TRBV29-1
abundance: NA
d_gene: NA
CDR3aa: CSALGHGWGNEQFF
CDR3nt: TGCAGCGCCTTGGGCCATGGCTGGGGCAATGAGCAGTTCTTC

j_gene: TRBJ2-3
v_gene: TRBV7-9
abundance: NA
d_gene: TRBD2
CDR3aa: CASSPLVAGGPGSDTQYF
CDR3nt: TGTGCCAGCAGTCCACTAGTAGCGGGGGGGCCCGGGTCAGATACGCAGTATTTT

j_gene: TRBJ1-1
v_gene: TRBV29-1
abundance: NA
d_gene: NA
CDR3aa: CSVETFEAFF
CDR3nt: TGCAGCGTTGAAACGTTTGAAGCTTTCTTT

j_gene: TRBJ1-6
v_gene: TRBV11-2
abundance: NA
d_gene: NA
CDR3aa: CASSFGGRQNFNSPLHF
CDR3nt: TGTGCCAGCAGCTTTGGAGGTCGGCAGAACTTTAATTCACCCCTCCACTTT

j_gene: TRBJ2-5
v_gene: TRBV11-2
abundance: NA
d_gene: NA
CDR3aa: CASSLAHQETQYF
CDR3nt: TGTGCCAGCAGCTTAGCACACCAAGAGACCCAGTACTTC

j_gene: TRBJ2-5
v_gene: TRBV15
abundance: NA
d_gene: NA
CDR3aa: CATSRVLGDQETQYF
CDR3nt: TGTGCCACCAGCAGAGTCCTAGGGGACCAAGAGACCCAGTACTTC

j_gene: TRBJ1-5
v_gene: TRBV4-1
abundance: once
d_gene: NA
CDR3aa: CASSQGISSGQPQHF
CDR3nt: TGCGCCAGCAGCCAAGGTATTTCGTCCGGACAGCCCCAGCATTTT

j_gene: TRBJ2-3
v_gene: TRBV27
abundance: NA
d_gene: TRBD2
CDR3aa: CASSVGLAGLADTQYF
CDR3nt: TGTGCCAGCAGTGTGGGACTAGCGGGATTAGCAGATACGCAGTATTTT

j_gene: TRBJ2-7
v_gene: TRBV27
abundance: NA
d_gene: TRBD1
CDR3aa: CASSLIGTGVHEQYF
CDR3nt: TGTGCCAGCAGTTTAATCGGGACAGGGGTTCACGAGCAGTACTTC

j_gene: TRBJ2-5
v_gene: TRBV11-2
abundance: NA
d_gene: NA
CDR3aa: CASSLVIGETQYF
CDR3nt: TGTGCCAGCAGCTTAGTAATAGGCGAGACCCAGTACTTC

j_gene: TRBJ1-1
v_gene: TRBV11-2
abundance: NA
d_gene: NA
CDR3aa: CASSSRPEGMNTEAFF
CDR3nt: TGTGCCAGCAGCTCCCGGCCCGAGGGGATGAACACTGAAGCTTTCTTT

j_gene: TRBJ2-7
v_gene: TRBV7-2
abundance: NA
d_gene: NA
CDR3aa: CASSSLGPQYF
CDR3nt: TGTGCCAGCAGCTCCTTGGGTCCCCAGTACTTC

j_gene: TRBJ1-2
v_gene: TRBV27
abundance: NA
d_gene: NA
CDR3aa: CASSPGAGANYGYTF
CDR3nt: TGTGCCAGCAGCCCCGGGGCGGGGGCTAACTATGGCTACACCTTC

j_gene: TRBJ1-2
v_gene: TRBV6-6
abundance: once
d_gene: TRBD1
CDR3aa: CASRNWTGGYTF
CDR3nt: TGTGCCAGCAGGAACTGGACAGGCGGCTACACCTTC

j_gene: TRBJ2-1
v_gene: TRBV2
abundance: NA
d_gene: NA
CDR3aa: CASRGRDVDEQFF
CDR3nt: TGTGCCAGCAGAGGGCGGGATGTGGATGAGCAGTTCTTC